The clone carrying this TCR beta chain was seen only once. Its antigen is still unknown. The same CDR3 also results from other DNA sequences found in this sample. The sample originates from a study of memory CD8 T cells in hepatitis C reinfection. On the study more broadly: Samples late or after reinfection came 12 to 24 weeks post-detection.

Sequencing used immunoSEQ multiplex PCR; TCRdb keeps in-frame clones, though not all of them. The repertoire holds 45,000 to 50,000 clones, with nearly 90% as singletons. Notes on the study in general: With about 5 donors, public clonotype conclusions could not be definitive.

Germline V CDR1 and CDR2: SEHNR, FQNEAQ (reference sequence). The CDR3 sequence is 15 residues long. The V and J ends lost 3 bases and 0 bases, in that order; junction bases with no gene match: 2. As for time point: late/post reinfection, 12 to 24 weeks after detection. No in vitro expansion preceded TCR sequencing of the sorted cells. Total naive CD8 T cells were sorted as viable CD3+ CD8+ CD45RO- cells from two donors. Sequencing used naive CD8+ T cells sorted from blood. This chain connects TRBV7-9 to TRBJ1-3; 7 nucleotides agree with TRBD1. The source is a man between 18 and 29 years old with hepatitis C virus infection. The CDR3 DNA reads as TGTGCCAGCAGCTTGACAGGGAGCTCTGGAAACACCATATATTTT. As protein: CASSLTGSSGNTIYF.